This T cell receptor beta chain was documented in a study of cytomegalovirus exposure and HLA in healthy donors. About the study: As an earlier analysis found, around 200 million T cells yielded about 120 million unique TCR beta sequences. Study-level results: In a later analysis, a missense DCLRE1C variant was linked to TCR beta V- and J-gene trimming. The study labeled fewer than 200 TCR beta chains cytomegalovirus-associated.

As for this clone: Its specificity is not known.

Looked up from germline, CDR1 is GTSNPN and CDR2 is SVGIG (reference sequence). The CDR3 length is 14 residues. Between the trimmed V and J ends, which lost 4 bases and 2 bases, there was a span of 12 bases. The PCR contained 60 Vbeta and 13 Jbeta primers. The table came from immunoSEQ multiplex PCR; TCRdb's copy has only in-frame clones and leaves some out. The table shows 80,000 to 95,000 clones, with roughly four fifths occurring only once. Sample: PBMCs. This receptor was taken from a young woman in good health and CMV-seropositive. The chain links TRBV30 to TRBJ1-3; the D gene is possibly TRBD1 (5 bases). CDR3 protein: CAWTAGQPGNTIYF. Written as DNA, the CDR3 is TGTGCCTGGACGGCGGGGCAACCTGGAAACACCATATATTTT.